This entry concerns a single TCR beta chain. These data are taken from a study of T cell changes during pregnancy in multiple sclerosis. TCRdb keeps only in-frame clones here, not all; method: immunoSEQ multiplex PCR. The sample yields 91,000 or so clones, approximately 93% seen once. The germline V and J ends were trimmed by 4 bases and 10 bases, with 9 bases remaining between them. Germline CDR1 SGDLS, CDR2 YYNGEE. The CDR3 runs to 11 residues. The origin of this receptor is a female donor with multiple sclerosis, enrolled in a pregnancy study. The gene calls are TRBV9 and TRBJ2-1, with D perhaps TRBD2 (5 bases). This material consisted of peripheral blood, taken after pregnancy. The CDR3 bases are TGTGCCAGCAGCCGAGGGTCAGAGCAGTTCTTC. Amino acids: CASSRGSEQFF.